This T cell receptor beta chain was retrieved from a study of technical replicates of blood from a handful of donors. Generated by immunoSEQ multiplex PCR, the TCRdb table keeps only in-frame clones and is missing some. The table has around 68,000 clones, 95% to 97% seen once. V lost 4 bases to trimming and J lost 9 bases; unmatched junction nucleotides: 4. CDR1 SGHRS and CDR2 YFSETQ come from the germline V gene. The CDR3 extends over 12 amino acids. Sequenced input: T cells isolated from PBMCs. The rearrangement links TRBV5-1 to TRBJ1-2, with 9 bases lining up with TRBD1. This receptor was taken from a human donor in good health. CDR3 in DNA: TGCGCCAGCAGCGAGGGACAGGGACGCTACACCTTC. Translation gives CASSEGQGRYTF.